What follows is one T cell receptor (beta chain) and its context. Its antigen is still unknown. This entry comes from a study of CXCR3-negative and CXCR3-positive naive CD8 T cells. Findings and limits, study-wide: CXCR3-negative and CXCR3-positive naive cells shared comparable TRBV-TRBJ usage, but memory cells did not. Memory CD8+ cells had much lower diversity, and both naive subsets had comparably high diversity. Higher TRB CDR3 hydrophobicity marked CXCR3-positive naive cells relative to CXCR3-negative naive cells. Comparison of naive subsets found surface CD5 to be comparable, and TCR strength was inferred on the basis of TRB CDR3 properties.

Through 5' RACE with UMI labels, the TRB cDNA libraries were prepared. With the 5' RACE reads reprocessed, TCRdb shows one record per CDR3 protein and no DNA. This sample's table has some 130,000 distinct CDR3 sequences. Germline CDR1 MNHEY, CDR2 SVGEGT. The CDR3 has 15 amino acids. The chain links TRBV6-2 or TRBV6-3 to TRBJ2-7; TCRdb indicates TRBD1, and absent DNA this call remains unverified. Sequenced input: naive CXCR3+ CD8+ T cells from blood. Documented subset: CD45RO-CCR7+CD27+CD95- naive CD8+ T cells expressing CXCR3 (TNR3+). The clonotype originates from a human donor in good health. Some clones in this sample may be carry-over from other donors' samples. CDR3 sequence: CASREQGAISYEKHF.